The 18 T cell receptor beta chains given below trace back to one sample, sequenced in a study of T cell repertoires and HLA-DP antigens. These TCRs' antigens remain unknown. Some clones are missing from TCRdb's copy, which holds only in-frame ones; the method was immunoSEQ multiplex PCR. The sample holds around 90,000 clones, around nine tenths seen once. What was sequenced was CD4+ T cells from PBMCs. Receptors were obtained from a man in his forties or fifties in good health and CMV-seronegative.

CDR3 sequence: CATSPSTRDETQYF. Here the CDR3 DNA reads TGTGCCACCAGCCCTAGCACAAGGGATGAGACCCAGTACTTC. V is TRBV15 and J is TRBJ2-5; possible D gene TRBD2, 5 bases. The V end was cut by 5 bases, the J end by 5 bases, with 15 bases between. Germline CDR1 and CDR2: LNHNV and YYDKDF (reference sequence). The CDR3 runs to 14 residues.

V is TRBV5-1 and J is TRBJ2-5, with 9 bases identical to TRBD1. The germline CDR1 and CDR2 sequences are SGHRS and YFSETQ. Trimming took 4 bases from V and 3 from J; bases not matched to a gene: 7. This CDR3 spans 15 amino acids. Here the CDR3 DNA reads TGCGCCAGCAGCGCCGGGACAGGGAGGGAAGAGACCCAGTACTTC. As protein: CASSAGTGREETQYF.

The genes are TRBV6-6 and TRBJ1-1, with 7 bases identical to TRBD1. This CDR3 region has 12 residues. Germline-derived CDR1 and CDR2 are MNHNY and SVGAGI (reference sequence). The ends lost 6 bases at V and 6 bases at J; junction bases unmatched: 4. The CDR3 sequence: CASRGTVPEAFF. CDR3 DNA: TGTGCCAGCAGAGGGACAGTACCTGAAGCTTTCTTT.

The chain couples TRBV6-5 to TRBJ2-5; 8 bases map to TRBD2. V lost 7 bases to trimming and J lost 1 base; unmatched junction nucleotides: 5. This CDR3 is built from 14 residues. Germline CDR1 is MNHEY and CDR2 is SVGAGI. The CDR3 region is CASKGGGTQETQYF. The CDR3 DNA reads TGTGCCAGCAAAGGCGGGGGGACCCAAGAGACCCAGTACTTC.

The chain carries TRBV6-6 and TRBJ2-2; 7 bases are a match to TRBD1. Trimming took 11 bases from V and 7 from J; bases not matched to a gene: 10. Germline loops: CDR1 MNHNY, CDR2 SVGAGI (reference sequence). The CDR3 contains 13 residues. The chain's CDR3 is CAWRQGEGGELFF. The CDR3 DNA reads as TGTGCCTGGCGACAGGGAGAGGGCGGGGAGCTGTTTTTT.

The chain joins TRBV28 to TRBJ1-2, with unresolved D. The length of the CDR3 is 15 residues. V was clipped by 3 bases and J by 8 bases, with 19 bases between them. Germline CDR1 and CDR2: MDHEN and SYDVKM. CDR3 loop: CASSFVPSGKGGYTF. The CDR3 region has the DNA TGTGCCAGCAGTTTTGTCCCCAGCGGGAAAGGGGGCTACACCTTC.

The chain carries TRBV2 and TRBJ1-4; D might be TRBD1 (6 bases). Trimming took off 6 bases at V and 4 bases at J, with 12 bases between the two ends. CDR3 length: 14 amino acids. Germline assignment: CDR1 SNHLY and CDR2 FYNNEI. The CDR3 DNA follows: TGTGCCAGCAGAAAACAGGGAGTTAATGAAAAACTGTTTTTT. This translates into CASRKQGVNEKLFF.

V is TRBV6-1 and J is TRBJ2-7; D may correspond to TRBD1 or TRBD2 (5 bases each). The CDR3 loop spans 15 amino acids. The germline V gene has CDR1 MNHNS and CDR2 SASEGT. V gave up 4 bases and J gave up 1 base, with 14 bases separating them. The CDR3 DNA follows: TGTGCCAGCAGTGTATTACCTGAGGGGTCCTACGAGCAGTACTTC. Translation: CASSVLPEGSYEQYF.

The V call is TRBV7-2, the J call TRBJ1-3, with 9 nucleotides matching TRBD1. The CDR3 consists of 14 residues. The germline gives CDR1 SGHTA, CDR2 FQGNSA. V trimming: 6 bases; J trimming: 4 bases; junction bases outside the gene matches: 4. CDR3 amino acids: CASRQQGAGNTIYF. CDR3 DNA: TGTGCCAGCAGACAACAGGGGGCAGGAAACACCATATATTTT.

The chain combines TRBV30 with TRBJ2-5, with D perhaps matching TRBD1 (6 bases). The CDR3 has 15 residues. Germline lookup yields CDR1 GTSNPN and CDR2 SVGIG (reference sequence). The ends were cut back, 0 bases at V and 0 bases at J, with 11 bases in the middle. The DNA for the CDR3 is TGTGCCTGGAGTGTACTCAGGGGTTACCAAGAGACCCAGTACTTC. It yields the protein CAWSVLRGYQETQYF.

V usage is TRBV6-6 and J usage is TRBJ2-4; D ambiguous. Germline CDR1 is MNHNY and CDR2 is SVGAGI (reference sequence). CDR3 length: 13 residues. Trimming stripped 2 bases from V and 10 bases from J, with 12 bases between. The CDR3 protein is CASSYVQKGIQYF. The CDR3 nucleotides read TGTGCCAGCAGTTACGTCCAGAAAGGGATTCAGTACTTC.

The rearrangement uses TRBV30 and TRBJ2-1; unclear D gene. The CDR3 consists of 13 residues. Trimming took off 4 bases at V and 4 bases at J, with 11 bases between the two ends. Germline V lookup: CDR1 GTSNPN, CDR2 SVGIG (reference sequence). CDR3: CAWTRQLYNEQFF. The DNA of the CDR3 is TGTGCCTGGACCAGGCAGCTTTACAATGAGCAGTTCTTC.

This chain connects TRBV7-2 to TRBJ1-1, with unresolved D. Germline-derived CDR1 and CDR2 are SGHTA and FQGNSA. With 7 bases removed from V and 1 base from J, the gap between germline ends came to 13 bases. The CDR3 has 14 residues. CDR3 nucleotides: TGTGCCAGCACCCCCCTCGTAGGGAACACTGAAGCTTTCTTT. Protein product: CASTPLVGNTEAFF.

The chain recombines TRBV10-3 with TRBJ2-2, with D possibly being TRBD1 (6 bases). CDR1 and CDR2 from the germline V gene are ENHRY and SYGVKD. The length of the CDR3 is 14 residues. Trimming stripped 5 bases from V and 1 base from J, with 8 bases between. The DNA for the CDR3 is TGTGCCATCAGTCCGGGACAGAACACCGGGGAGCTGTTTTTT. Translated: CAISPGQNTGELFF.

This rearrangement joins TRBV9 to TRBJ2-2; the D is unclear. V lost 0 bases, J lost 3 bases, and 3 bases lay in between. The CDR3 spans 13 residues. Germline assignment: CDR1 SGDLS and CDR2 YYNGEE. The CDR3 DNA reads TGTGCCAGCAGCGTAGGGGACACCGGGGAGCTGTTTTTT. Its translation: CASSVGDTGELFF.

The J gene is TRBJ2-1, the V gene TRBV6-9, with no clear D. The V gene's germline CDR1 is MNHGY and CDR2 SVAAGI. V lost 0 bases and J 9 bases, leaving 3 bases between the germline ends. The CDR3 runs to 11 residues. For the CDR3, the DNA is TGTGCCAGCAGTTATTCCCGTGAGCAGTTCTTC. This translates into CASSYSREQFF.

The chain uses TRBV7-9 and TRBJ1-5; possible D gene TRBD1, 5 bases. There are 17 residues in the CDR3. Trimming stripped 1 base from V and 5 bases from J, with 18 bases between. CDR1 is SEHNR, CDR2 FQNEAQ, per germline (reference sequence). Written as DNA, the CDR3 is TGTGCCAGCAGCTTAGAACGTCCCGGGACTAGGTATCAGCCCCAGCATTTT. Amino acids: CASSLERPGTRYQPQHF.

The chain recombines TRBV6-1 with TRBJ2-1, with TRBD1 identical over 7 bases. The CDR3 length is 14 residues. Germline lookup yields CDR1 MNHNS and CDR2 SASEGT. Trimming cost V 5 bases and J 12 bases; bases outside gene matches: 13. The CDR3 spells CASSTGQVPGGQFF. The CDR3 DNA is TGTGCCAGCAGTACAGGACAGGTCCCTGGAGGGCAGTTCTTC.